This is a list of T cell receptor beta chains from one sample in a study of vaccination and CD4 T cells after COVID-19. No antigen has been assigned to these receptors. One entry per CDR3 protein results from TCRdb running MiXCR on the PCR reads. The sample includes over 11,000 distinct CDR3 sequences, over 50% of them seen just once. Material: CD4+ T cells from blood, cultured in vitro. The receptors shown here come from a human donor who had recovered from COVID-19. Each CDR3 is given without its conserved first and last residue. The D gene is left open where the match is weak. Clone size is given for some rows only: seen once, a few or many times, or a class if the clone is expanded.

v_call clone_size d_call cdr3_aa
TRBV18 - TRBD1 ASSSQGVAGANVLT
TRBV7-3 - - ASRADSTDTQY
TRBV7-9 - - ASSLVGRTGSGYT
TRBV7-9 - - ASSNLAGAGPTDTQY
TRBV28 - TRBD1 ASSLSWDRVWETQY
TRBV7-9 - - ASSQQATNEKLF
TRBV20-1 few - SASFVQDNSPLH
TRBV19 - TRBD1 ASSLGQGAEAF
TRBV20-1 few TRBD2 SARLEGSGRRAQETQY
TRBV7-8 - - ASSLRIRGFYEQY
TRBV28 - - ASGRRGRRDTQY
TRBV20-1 - - SAPHEGASDTGELF
TRBV18 - - ASSPPGQNHQPQH
TRBV20-1 - TRBD2 SEVGAGTDTQY
TRBV2 few - ASSATVTLTPLH
TRBV5-1 - - ASSLTGPDTQY
TRBV21-1 - - ASSKRAGVETEAF
TRBV6-5 - - ASSYSPGVGYT
TRBV2 few TRBD1 ASSRGQGSYNEQF
TRBV20-1 - - SASLSGEQY
TRBV28 - TRBD1 ASSSGTGRTYGYT
TRBV7-6 - TRBD2 ASSPLPGLAGEQY
TRBV30 - - AWSPRSPSPLH
TRBV12-3/TRBV12-4 once TRBD1 ASSRQGLETQY
TRBV27 - TRBD1 ASSWVGTGSYEQY
TRBV28 once - ATRSDSYSLNTEAF
TRBV7-8 - - ASSLDGNQPQH
TRBV20-1 few - SAQFSGDQPQH
TRBV2 - - ASQGTGNTIY
TRBV20-1 - - SAPRTTNYGYT
TRBV7-2 few - ASSLALGPHYEQY
TRBV5-4 - - ASSLVRSASDEQF
TRBV30 - - AWNPGANVLT
TRBV20-1 few TRBD1 SVPGGTGDASEQY
TRBV12-3/TRBV12-4 - - ASRQSAGRNTEAF
TRBV15 few - ATSSRAQETQY
TRBV20-1 - TRBD1 SARALTGTGNYGYT
TRBV19 - - ASSGQGGNTGELF
TRBV15 once - ATSRLSGVTNEKLF
TRBV6-1 - - ASTRTANTGELF
TRBV28 - - ASSESSGFPSGYT
TRBV25-1 - TRBD2 ASSEYGTSAPDTQY
TRBV28 - - ACLLRDYTEAF
TRBV28 - - ASTEGGDGYT
TRBV6-4 - - ASSDSISGTDTQY
TRBV27 - TRBD1 ASSSSMPGGGYT
TRBV15 - TRBD2 ATSRVSGSFFVGNEQF
TRBV6-1 - TRBD2 ASSRRLAGVENEQY
TRBV20-1 - - SARGNRGTNQPQH
TRBV5-1 few - ASSPDGQGNSPLH
TRBV20-1 - - SARDLTGLAKNIQY
TRBV5-4 - TRBD1 ASSVQGWNEQF
TRBV6-1 - - ASSEVLTYEQY
TRBV7-9 - - ASAKGSTDTQY
TRBV15 - - ATSRVLAGDYGYT
TRBV6-1 few - ASSNPASTEAF
TRBV2 few - ASSAEGTQPQH
TRBV29-1 - TRBD2 SEPPGLAPIARTDTQY
TRBV6-5 - TRBD1 ASSYSRDRNYEQY